The next 5 T cell receptor beta chains were all read from a single sample in a study of T cells after yellow fever vaccination (dated by TCRdb to 2018 to 2020). The treatment or condition label for this specimen denotes: live attenuated yellow fever vaccine strain. Library construction relied on 5' RACE. These reads were obtained on an Illumina NovaSeq 6000. The public reads were reprocessed in TCRdb via fastp at Q25 and MiXCR, keeping in-frame beta chains. Rows matching on CDR3 protein sequence are summarized as one entry with the most common DNA and genes. Counted in this sample were 150,000 to 200,000 distinct CDR3 sequences; 9.3% of them appeared once. Clones ranked in the top ten supply about a third of the sample. The source material was CD8+ T cells sorted from PBMCs, sampled 45 days after the yellow fever booster vaccination. These TCRs come from a man between 18 and 35 years old who received the YFV17D yellow fever vaccine.

This chain joins TRBV29-1 and TRBJ2-3; TRBD1 matches at 8 bases. V shed 6 bases, J shed 8 bases, and the junction held 13 bases outside the gene matches. Germline values: CDR1 SQVTM, CDR2 ANQGSEA. The CDR3 is 14 residues long. CDR3 bases: TGCAGCGTAGTGGACAGGGAACCCGTGGGTACGCAGTATTTT. Protein sequence: CSVVDREPVGTQYF.

This clonotype came up a few times. V gene TRBV12-3 or TRBV12-4 combines with J gene TRBJ2-7; TRBD1 is a possible D gene (6 bases). V was pared by 2 bases and J by 6 bases, with 20 bases between. CDR3 size: 16 residues. The CDR3 sequence: CASSLNRGQGIGEQYF. The DNA for the CDR3 is TGTGCCAGCAGTTTAAATCGAGGGCAGGGGATCGGCGAGCAGTACTTC.

This clonotype has at least ten counts. V is TRBV7-2 and J is TRBJ2-7; no clear D. Per germline, CDR1 SGHTA and CDR2 FQGNSA. The CDR3 length is 12 residues. Trimming took off 2 bases at V and 6 bases at J, with 8 bases between the two ends. The CDR3 DNA reads TGTGCCAGCAGCTTATTGGGTAGCGAGCAGTACTTC. Translating gives CASSLLGSEQYF.

The sample holds many counts of this clonotype. The chain is built from TRBV19 and TRBJ1-1; D is undetermined. The CDR3 sequence is 13 residues long. V lost 5 bases to trimming and J lost 1 base, with 8 bases between them. In germline, CDR1 is LNHDA, CDR2 SQIVND (reference sequence). The CDR3 nucleotides are TGTGCCAGTAGTTGGGTGGCGAACACTGAAGCTTTCTTT. This encodes CASSWVANTEAFF. Based on the CDR3 plus reference TRBV19 and TRBJ1-1, the full variable domain is DGGITQSPKYLFRKEGQNVTLSCEQNLNHDAMYWYRQDPGQGLRLIYYSQIVNDFQKGDIAEGYSVSREKKESFPLTVTSAQKNPTAFYLCASSWVANTEAFFGQGTRLTVV.

This sequence joins TRBV6-1 and TRBJ2-7, with 9 bases aligning to TRBD2. After removal of 8 bases from V and 1 base from J, the junction contained 12 bases not matched to a gene. The CDR3 runs 16 residues. The germline gives CDR1 MNHNS, CDR2 SASEGT. CDR3 amino acids: CASGKSISGGSYEQYV. The CDR3 region has the DNA TGTGCCAGCGGTAAGAGTATAAGCGGGGGGTCCTACGAGCAGTACGTC.